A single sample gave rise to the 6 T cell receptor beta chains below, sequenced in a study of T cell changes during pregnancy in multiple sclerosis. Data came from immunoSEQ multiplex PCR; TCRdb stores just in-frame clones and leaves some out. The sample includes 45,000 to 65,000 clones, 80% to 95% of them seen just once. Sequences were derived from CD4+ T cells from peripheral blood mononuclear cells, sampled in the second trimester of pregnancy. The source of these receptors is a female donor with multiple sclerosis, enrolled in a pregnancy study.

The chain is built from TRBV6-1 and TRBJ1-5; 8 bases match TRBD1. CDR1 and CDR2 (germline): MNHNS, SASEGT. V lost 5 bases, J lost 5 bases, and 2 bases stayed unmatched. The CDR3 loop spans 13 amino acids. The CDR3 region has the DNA TGTGCCAGCAGTTTGACAGGGGATCAGCCCCAGCATTTT. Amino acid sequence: CASSLTGDQPQHF.

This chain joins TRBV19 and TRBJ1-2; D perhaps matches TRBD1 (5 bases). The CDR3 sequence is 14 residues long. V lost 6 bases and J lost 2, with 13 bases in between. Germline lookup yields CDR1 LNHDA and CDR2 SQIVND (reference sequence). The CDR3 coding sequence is TGTGCCAGTAGGGCATCGGGGGTAAACTATGGCTACACCTTC. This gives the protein CASRASGVNYGYTF.

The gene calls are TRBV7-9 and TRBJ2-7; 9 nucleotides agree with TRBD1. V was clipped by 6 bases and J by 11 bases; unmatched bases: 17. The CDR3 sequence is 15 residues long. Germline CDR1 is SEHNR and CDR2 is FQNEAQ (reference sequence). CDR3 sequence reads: CASRKAGQGNSREYF. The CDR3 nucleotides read TGTGCCAGCAGAAAAGCCGGACAGGGGAATTCTCGGGAGTACTTC.

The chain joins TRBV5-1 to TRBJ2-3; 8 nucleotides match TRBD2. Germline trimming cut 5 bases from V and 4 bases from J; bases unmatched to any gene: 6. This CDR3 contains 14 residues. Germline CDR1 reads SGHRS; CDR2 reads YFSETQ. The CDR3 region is CASSTRGGPDTQYF. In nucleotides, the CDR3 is TGCGCCAGCAGTACTCGGGGGGGCCCAGATACGCAGTATTTT.

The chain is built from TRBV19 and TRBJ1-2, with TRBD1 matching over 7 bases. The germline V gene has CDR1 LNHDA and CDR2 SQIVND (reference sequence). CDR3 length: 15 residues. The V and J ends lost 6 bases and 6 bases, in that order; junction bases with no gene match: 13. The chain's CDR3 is CASRRQGVKLDGYTF. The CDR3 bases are TGTGCCAGTAGGCGGCAGGGGGTAAAGTTGGATGGCTACACCTTC.

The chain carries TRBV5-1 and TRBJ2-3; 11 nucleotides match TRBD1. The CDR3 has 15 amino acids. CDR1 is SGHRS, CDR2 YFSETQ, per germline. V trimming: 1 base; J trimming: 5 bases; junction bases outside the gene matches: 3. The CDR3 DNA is TGCGCCAGCAGCTTGTCCGGGACAGGGGGAGATACGCAGTATTTT. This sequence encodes CASSLSGTGGDTQYF.